This T cell receptor (beta chain) was recovered during a study of blood T cell repertoires in COVID-19. Germline values: CDR1 SNHLY, CDR2 FYNNEI. CDR3 size: 13 residues. Repertoires were generated with immunoSEQ multiplex PCR, while TCRdb's copy carries only in-frame clones and drops some. The sample lists 120,000 to 150,000 clones; around 81% were seen once. This clonotype originated in a human donor with acute or convalescent COVID-19. The donor label of this sample is uncertain. The chain has TRBV2 and TRBJ1-2, with D possibly TRBD1 on 5 matching bases. The source material was peripheral blood. CDR3 loop: CAEGEGVNYGYTF. The CDR3 bases are TGTGCGGAAGGGGAGGGCGTCAACTATGGCTACACCTTC.